These 9 T cell receptor beta chains were all obtained from the same sample, sequenced in a study of blood T cell repertoires in COVID-19. Only in-frame clones appear in the TCRdb table, and some are missing; sequencing was by immunoSEQ multiplex PCR. This table holds some 96,000 clones, roughly 80% found once. Sequences were obtained from peripheral blood. The source is a woman in her seventies with acute or convalescent COVID-19.

The rearrangement links TRBV5-1 to TRBJ1-1; 9 bases are a match to TRBD1. With 4 bases clipped from V and 11 bases from J, the junction kept 12 bases outside the gene matches. Germline-derived CDR1 and CDR2 are SGHRS and YFSETQ. This CDR3 contains 14 residues. CDR3 DNA: TGCGCCAGCAGCCCCCAACCGGGACAGGGTCGGGCTTTCTTT. It codes for CASSPQPGQGRAFF.

The chain links TRBV25-1 to TRBJ2-3, with D maybe TRBD1 (6 bases). The germline V gene has CDR1 MGHDK and CDR2 SYGVNS. This CDR3 has 17 amino acids. The V end lost 4 bases, the J end lost 0 bases, and 17 bases lay between the germline ends. CDR3 amino acids: CASSATQGDLSTDTQYF. CDR3 nucleotide sequence: TGTGCCAGCAGTGCGACACAGGGTGACTTGAGCACAGATACGCAGTATTTT.

This clone has a handful of counts. CDR3 sequence (DNA): TGTGCCTGGAGTGTTTCTCTCACCGGGGATTACGGAAAACTGTTTTTT. It yields the protein CAWSVSLTGDYGKLFF. This rearrangement joins TRBV30 to TRBJ1-4; D remains unclear. V lost 0 bases and J lost 10, with 21 bases in between. CDR3 length: 16 residues. Looked up from germline, CDR1 is GTSNPN and CDR2 is SVGIG (reference sequence).

V usage is TRBV7-8 and J usage is TRBJ1-3; tentatively, D is TRBD1 (6 bases). The germline gives CDR1 SGHVS, CDR2 FQNEAQ. This CDR3 contains 18 residues. Trimming removed 5 bases from V and 0 bases from J, with 20 bases in between. The CDR3 DNA is TGTGCCAGCAGCGATTTCATTACAGGGCCCAGCTCTGGAAACACCATATATTTT. It encodes CASSDFITGPSSGNTIYF.

The chain links TRBV30 to TRBJ1-1, with a weak D call TRBD1 (5 bases). Trimming left V 3 bases short and J 4 bases short, with 27 bases between. This CDR3 has 18 residues. CDR1 and CDR2 from the germline V gene are GTSNPN and SVGIG (reference sequence). CDR3 residues: CAWSHPYGRGAGITEAFF. The CDR3, as DNA: TGTGCCTGGAGCCATCCCTATGGGAGGGGCGCGGGTATCACTGAAGCTTTCTTT.

The chain joins TRBV7-8 to TRBJ2-3; 9 nucleotides match TRBD2. Germline CDR1 SGHVS, CDR2 FQNEAQ. The CDR3 loop spans 14 amino acids. V shed 4 bases, J shed 1 base, and the junction held 0 bases outside the gene matches. CDR3: CASSWTSGTDTQYF. The DNA for the CDR3 is TGTGCCAGCAGCTGGACTAGCGGCACAGATACGCAGTATTTT.

This CDR3 reads CASNLNGGNTGELFF. DNA for the CDR3: TGTGCCAGCAATCTTAACGGGGGGAACACCGGGGAGCTGTTTTTT. This sequence joins TRBV27 and TRBJ2-2, with a possible D match to TRBD2 (6 bases). CDR1 and CDR2 from the germline V gene are MNHEY and SMNVEV (reference sequence). CDR3 length equals 15 residues. The ends were cut back, 7 bases at V and 1 base at J, with 13 bases in the middle.

The V gene is TRBV19, the J gene TRBJ2-2; 8 bases map to TRBD2. CDR3 length equals 17 residues. V dropped 3 bases and J dropped 0; count of bases not matched to a gene: 6. CDR1 LNHDA and CDR2 SQIVND come from the germline V gene (reference sequence). CDR3 bases: TGTGCCAGTAGTATCCGAAGTAGCGGGGCGAACACCGGGGAGCTGTTTTTT. It specifies CASSIRSSGANTGELFF.

V is TRBV2 and J is TRBJ2-2; 9 nucleotides align to TRBD2. The length of the CDR3 is 14 residues. Germline loops: CDR1 SNHLY, CDR2 FYNNEI. The V gene end was trimmed by 11 bases and the J gene end by 6 bases; junction bases not matched to a gene: 10. CDR3 sequence reads: CAGGASGAPGELFF. CDR3 coding DNA: TGTGCCGGCGGGGCTAGCGGGGCCCCCGGGGAGCTGTTTTTT. The variable domain in full, with the rest retrieved from reference TRBV2 and TRBJ2-2, is EPEVTQTPSHQVTQMGQEVILRCVPISNHLYFYWYRQILGQKVEFLVSFYNNEISEKSEIFDDQFSVERPDGSNFTLKIRSTKLEDSAMYFCAGGASGAPGELFFGEGSRLTVL.